This TCR beta chain was sequenced for a study of control samples from healthy donors and cancer patients. Data came from immunoSEQ multiplex PCR; TCRdb stores just in-frame clones and leaves some out. The sample gives 70,000 or so clones, 75% to 90% of which show up once; roughly 28% is in the top ten. This receptor was obtained from a man between 50 and 59 years old in good health. The sequencing input was blood.

This chain's CDR3 is CASSYSGRLATEAFF. CDR3 bases: TGTGCCAGCAGTTACTCGGGGCGGTTGGCCACTGAAGCTTTCTTT. The genes are TRBV6-5 and TRBJ1-1, with D tentatively TRBD1 (5 bases). The CDR3 has 15 amino acids. Germline V CDR1 and CDR2: MNHEY, SVGAGI. V shed 0 bases and J shed 4 bases, with 12 bases lying between them.